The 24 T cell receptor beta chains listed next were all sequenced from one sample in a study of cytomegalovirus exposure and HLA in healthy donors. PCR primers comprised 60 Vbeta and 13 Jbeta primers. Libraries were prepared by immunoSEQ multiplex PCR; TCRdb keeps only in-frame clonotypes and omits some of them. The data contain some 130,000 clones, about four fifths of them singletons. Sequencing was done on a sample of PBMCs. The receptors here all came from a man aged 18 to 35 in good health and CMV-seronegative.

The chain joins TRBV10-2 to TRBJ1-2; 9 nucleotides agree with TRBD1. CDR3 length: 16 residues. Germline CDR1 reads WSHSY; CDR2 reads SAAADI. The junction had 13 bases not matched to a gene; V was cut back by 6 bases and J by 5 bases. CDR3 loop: CASSSDETGGPYGYTF. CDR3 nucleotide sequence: TGCGCCAGCAGCTCCGACGAGACAGGGGGACCGTATGGCTACACCTTC.

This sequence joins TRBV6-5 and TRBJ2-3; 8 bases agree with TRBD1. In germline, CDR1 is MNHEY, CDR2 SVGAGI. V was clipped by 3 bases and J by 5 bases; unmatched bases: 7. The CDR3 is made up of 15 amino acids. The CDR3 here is CASSYDWDRKDTQYF. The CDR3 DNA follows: TGTGCCAGCAGTTATGATTGGGACAGGAAAGATACGCAGTATTTT.

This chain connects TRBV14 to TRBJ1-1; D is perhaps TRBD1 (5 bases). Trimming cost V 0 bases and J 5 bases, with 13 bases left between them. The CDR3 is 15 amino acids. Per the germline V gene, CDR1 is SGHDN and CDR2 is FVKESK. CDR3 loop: CASSQEEYPGTEAFF. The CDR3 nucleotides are TGTGCCAGCAGCCAAGAGGAATATCCAGGGACTGAAGCTTTCTTT.

CDR3 DNA sequence: TGTGCCAGCTCACCACGGACTAGCGGGAGGGTCGGTACCGGGGAGCTGTTTTTT. Translated: CASSPRTSGRVGTGELFF. The chain uses TRBV18 and TRBJ2-2, with TRBD2 matching 15 bases. After removal of 1 base from V and 5 bases from J, the junction contained 5 bases not matched to a gene. In germline, CDR1 is KGHSH, CDR2 LQKENI. The CDR3 consists of 18 residues.

The DNA of the CDR3 is TGCGCCAGCAGCCAAGTGGGGACAGGGGGCATGAACACTGAAGCTTTCTTT. Translation: CASSQVGTGGMNTEAFF. V is TRBV4-1 and J is TRBJ1-1; 12 positions agree with TRBD1. The length of the CDR3 is 17 residues. V shed 1 base, J shed 0 bases, and the junction held 3 bases outside the gene matches. Per the germline V gene, CDR1 is MGHRA and CDR2 is YSYEKL.

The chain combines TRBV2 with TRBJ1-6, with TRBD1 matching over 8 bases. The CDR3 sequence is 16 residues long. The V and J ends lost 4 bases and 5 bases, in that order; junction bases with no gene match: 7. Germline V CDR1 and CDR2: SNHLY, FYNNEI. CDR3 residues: CASSATTTGDNSPLHF. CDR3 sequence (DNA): TGTGCCAGCAGTGCTACAACGACAGGGGATAATTCACCCCTCCACTTT.

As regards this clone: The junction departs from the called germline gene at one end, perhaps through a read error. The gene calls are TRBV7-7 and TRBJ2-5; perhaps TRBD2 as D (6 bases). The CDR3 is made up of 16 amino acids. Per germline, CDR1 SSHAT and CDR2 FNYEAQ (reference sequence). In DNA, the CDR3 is TGTGCTAGCAGCTTAGGAGGCGGAGGGTCGGGAGAGACCCAGTACTTC. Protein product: CASSLGGGGSGETQYF.

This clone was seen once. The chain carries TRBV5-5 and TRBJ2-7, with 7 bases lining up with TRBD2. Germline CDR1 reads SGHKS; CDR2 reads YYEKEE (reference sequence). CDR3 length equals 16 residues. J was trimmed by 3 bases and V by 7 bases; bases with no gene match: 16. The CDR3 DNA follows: TGTGCCAGCGGCCCTAGCGGAGGAACTCCAAGCTACGAGCAGTACTTC. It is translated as CASGPSGGTPSYEQYF. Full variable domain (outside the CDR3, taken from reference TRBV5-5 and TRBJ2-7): DAGVTQSPTHLIKTRGQQVTLRCSPISGHKSVSWYQQVLGQGPQFIFQYYEKEERGRGNFPDRFSARQFPNYSSELNVNALLLGDSALYLCASGPSGGTPSYEQYFGPGTRLTVT.

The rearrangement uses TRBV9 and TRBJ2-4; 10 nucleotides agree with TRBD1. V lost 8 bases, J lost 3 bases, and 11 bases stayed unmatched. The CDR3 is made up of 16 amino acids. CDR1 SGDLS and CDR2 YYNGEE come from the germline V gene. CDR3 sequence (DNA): TGTGCCAGAAATGGGGACAGGGGATTTGGCAAAAACATTCAGTACTTC. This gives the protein CARNGDRGFGKNIQYF.

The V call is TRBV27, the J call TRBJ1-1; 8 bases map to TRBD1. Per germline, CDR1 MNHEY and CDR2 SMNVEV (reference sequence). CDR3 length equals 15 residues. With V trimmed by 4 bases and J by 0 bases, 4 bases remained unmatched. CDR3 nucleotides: TGTGCCAGCAGTTCTACGACAGGGGTGAACACTGAAGCTTTCTTT. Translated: CASSSTTGVNTEAFF.

As DNA, the CDR3 is TGTGCCAGCAGCTCCCCTGGGACAGGGAAGCAGTTCTTC. Amino acid sequence: CASSSPGTGKQFF. The rearrangement joins TRBV7-3 to TRBJ2-1; 9 nucleotides agree with TRBD1. Trimming at V came to 4 bases and at J to 11 bases, leaving 6 bases not matched to a gene. This CDR3 is built from 13 residues. The V gene's germline CDR1 is SGHTA and CDR2 FQGTGA.

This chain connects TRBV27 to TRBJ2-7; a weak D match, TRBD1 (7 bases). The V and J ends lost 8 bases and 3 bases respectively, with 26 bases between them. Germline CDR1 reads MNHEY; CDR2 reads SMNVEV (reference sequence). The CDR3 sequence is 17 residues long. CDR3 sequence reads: CASRPRGVRVPIYEQYV. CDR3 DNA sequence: TGTGCCAGCCGACCCAGGGGGGTACGTGTTCCTATCTACGAGCAGTACGTC.

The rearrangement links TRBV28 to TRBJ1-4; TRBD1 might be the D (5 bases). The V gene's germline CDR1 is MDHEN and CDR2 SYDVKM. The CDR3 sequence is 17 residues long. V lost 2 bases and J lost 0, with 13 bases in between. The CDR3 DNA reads TGTGCCAGCAGTTTAATTCAGGGATGGGCAACTAATGAAAAACTGTTTTTT. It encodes CASSLIQGWATNEKLFF.

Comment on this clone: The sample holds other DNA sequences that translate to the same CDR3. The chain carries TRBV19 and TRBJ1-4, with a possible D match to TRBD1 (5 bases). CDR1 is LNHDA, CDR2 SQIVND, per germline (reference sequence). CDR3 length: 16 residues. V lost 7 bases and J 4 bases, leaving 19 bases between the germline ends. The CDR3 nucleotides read TGTGCCAGTACGAGCACCACCAAGGGGTATAATGAAAAACTGTTTTTT. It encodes CASTSTTKGYNEKLFF.

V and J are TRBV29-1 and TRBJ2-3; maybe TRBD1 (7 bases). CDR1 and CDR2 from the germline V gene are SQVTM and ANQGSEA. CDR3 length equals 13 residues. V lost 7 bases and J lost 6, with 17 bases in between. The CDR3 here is CSETGIGGDTQYF. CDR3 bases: TGCAGCGAGACAGGGATTGGGGGGGATACGCAGTATTTT.

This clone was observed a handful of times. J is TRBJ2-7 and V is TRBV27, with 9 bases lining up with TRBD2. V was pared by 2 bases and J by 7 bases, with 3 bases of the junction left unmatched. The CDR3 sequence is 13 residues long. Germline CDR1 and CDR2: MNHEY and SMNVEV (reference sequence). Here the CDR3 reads CASSLNSGGEQYV. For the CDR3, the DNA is TGTGCCAGCAGTTTAAATAGCGGGGGAGAGCAGTACGTC.

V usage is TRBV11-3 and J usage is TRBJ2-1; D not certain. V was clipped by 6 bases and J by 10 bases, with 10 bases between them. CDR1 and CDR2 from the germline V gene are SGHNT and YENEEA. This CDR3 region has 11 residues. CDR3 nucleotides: TGTGCCAGCAGTAACCGAGGCGAGCAGTTCTTC. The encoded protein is CASSNRGEQFF.

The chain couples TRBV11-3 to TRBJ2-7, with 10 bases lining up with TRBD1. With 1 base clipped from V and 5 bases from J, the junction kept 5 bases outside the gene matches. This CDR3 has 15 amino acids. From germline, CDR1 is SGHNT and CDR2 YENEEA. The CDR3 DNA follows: TGTGCCAGCAGCTTAGGGGGACAGGGGCCCCACGAGCAGTACTTC. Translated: CASSLGGQGPHEQYF.

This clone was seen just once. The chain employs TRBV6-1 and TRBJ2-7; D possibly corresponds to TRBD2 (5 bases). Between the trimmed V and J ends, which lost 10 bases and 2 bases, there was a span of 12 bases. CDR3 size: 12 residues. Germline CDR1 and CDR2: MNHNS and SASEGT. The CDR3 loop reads CATEGLPYEQYV. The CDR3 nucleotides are TGTGCCACCGAGGGCTTACCCTACGAGCAGTACGTC.

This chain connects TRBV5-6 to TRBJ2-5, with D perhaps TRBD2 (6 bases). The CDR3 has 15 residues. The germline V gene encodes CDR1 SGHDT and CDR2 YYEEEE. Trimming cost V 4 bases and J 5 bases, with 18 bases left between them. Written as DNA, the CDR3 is TGTGCCAGCAGCCTAAGGGGCGGAGGGTGGGAGACCCAGTACTTC. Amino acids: CASSLRGGGWETQYF.

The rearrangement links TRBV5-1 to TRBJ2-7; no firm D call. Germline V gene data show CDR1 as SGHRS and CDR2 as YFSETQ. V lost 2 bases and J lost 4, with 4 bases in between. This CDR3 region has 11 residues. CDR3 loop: CASSFLYEQYF. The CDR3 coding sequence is TGCGCCAGCAGCTTTTTATACGAGCAGTACTTC.

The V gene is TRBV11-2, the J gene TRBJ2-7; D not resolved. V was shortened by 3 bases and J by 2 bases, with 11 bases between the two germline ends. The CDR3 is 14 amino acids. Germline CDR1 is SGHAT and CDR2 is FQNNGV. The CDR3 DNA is TGTGCCAGCAGCTTCGGCGAACAGACCTACGAGCAGTACGTC. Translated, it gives CASSFGEQTYEQYV.

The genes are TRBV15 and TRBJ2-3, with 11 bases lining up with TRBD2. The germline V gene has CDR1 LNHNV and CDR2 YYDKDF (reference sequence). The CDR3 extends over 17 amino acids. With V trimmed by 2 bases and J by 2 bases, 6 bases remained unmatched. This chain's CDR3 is CATSRRLAGNPTDTQYF. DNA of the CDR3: TGTGCCACCAGCAGACGACTAGCGGGAAACCCCACAGATACGCAGTATTTT.

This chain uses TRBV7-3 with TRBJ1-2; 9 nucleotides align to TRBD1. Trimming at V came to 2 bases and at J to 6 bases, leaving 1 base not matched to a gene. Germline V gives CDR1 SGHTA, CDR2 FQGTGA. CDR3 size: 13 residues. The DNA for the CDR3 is TGTGCCAGCAGCTTAGGGGACAGGGATGGCTACACCTTC. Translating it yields CASSLGDRDGYTF.